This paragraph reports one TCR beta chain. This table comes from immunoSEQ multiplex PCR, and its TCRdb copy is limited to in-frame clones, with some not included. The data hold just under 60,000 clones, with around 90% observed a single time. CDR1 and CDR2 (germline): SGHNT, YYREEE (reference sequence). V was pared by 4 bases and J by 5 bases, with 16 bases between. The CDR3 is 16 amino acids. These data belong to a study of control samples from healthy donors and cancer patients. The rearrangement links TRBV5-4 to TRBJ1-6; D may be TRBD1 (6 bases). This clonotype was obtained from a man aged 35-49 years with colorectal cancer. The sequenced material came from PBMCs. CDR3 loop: CASSPDGQFNNSPLHF. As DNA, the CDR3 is TGTGCCAGCAGCCCAGATGGACAGTTTAATAATTCACCCCTCCACTTT.